This record covers a single TCR beta chain. No antigen is known for it. Per-base qualities were not stored, and no clone one base away is much larger. The sample is drawn from a study of blood T cell repertoires in COVID-19 (dated by TCRdb to the early 2020s). Concerning the study at large: Collaborator samples came from the United States, Italy and Spain and covered acute and convalescent phases of COVID-19. A de-identified subject ID, COVID-19 status, age in years and sex were almost always included in the sample metadata. Where available, HLA class I and class II types were taken from metadata supplied by the sample provider and were not determined by assay-based typing. The prospective study material was composed of cDNA or gDNA derived from T cells, B-cell-depleted T cells, or PBMCs. The dataset comprised deeply sampled blood TCRbeta repertoires from subjects exposed to, actively infected with, or recovered from COVID-19. The repertoires were made available in a free public database intended to serve as a resource for research on the immune response to SARS-CoV-2. The samples were drawn from the first 160 participants of the ongoing ImmuneRACE study and from 950 to 1,500 subjects provided by 6 global collaborators.

After removal of 4 bases from V and 4 bases from J, the junction retains 6 bases not matched to a gene. The germline V gene specifies SGHDN as CDR1 and FVKESK as CDR2. From its cysteine to its phenylalanine, the CDR3 spans 16 amino acids. The sequence is cut down to CDR3 DNA, 48 bases in frame from base 1. TCRbeta CDR3 regions were amplified from genomic DNA by means of the immunoSEQ Assay, a bias-controlled multiplex PCR. As for the authors' bioinformatics: The number of nucleated cells in each sample was estimated from the amplification of reference gene primers within the assay. To quantify the absolute abundance of each unique TCRbeta CDR3 rearrangement, sequence reads were collapsed and filtered. Productive Simpson clonality was computed per sample as the square root of Simpson's diversity index over productive rearrangements. TCRdb re-hosts the immuneACCESS table, in-frame sequences only. Its copies lack some clones; in the studies checked, an unresolved V gene accounts for under half of them, and the cause for the rest is not known. V, J and clone size were drawn from that table, and D and trimming were deduced from the DNA. In all, the sample holds around 130,000 clones, and about four fifths of those were seen once. The top ten constitute roughly 8% of the sample.

Each collaborating institution followed its own protocols to collect whole blood in K2EDTA tubes. For TCRbeta analysis, collaborators shipped samples as frozen whole blood, isolated PBMCs, or DNA extracted from either of those sample types. Findings and caveats that apply to the study as a whole: The amount of clinical and demographic metadata varied by source and participant and was provided uncurated.

The chain couples TRBV14 to TRBJ2-1, and 11 bases in between align with TRBD2. Sequenced: peripheral blood. This clonotype originated in a human donor in a cohort sampled during active COVID-19. The CDR3 here reads CASSPLAGGTYNEQFF. The DNA sequence reads TGTGCCAGCAGCCCCTTAGCGGGGGGGACGTACAATGAGCAGTTCTTC.